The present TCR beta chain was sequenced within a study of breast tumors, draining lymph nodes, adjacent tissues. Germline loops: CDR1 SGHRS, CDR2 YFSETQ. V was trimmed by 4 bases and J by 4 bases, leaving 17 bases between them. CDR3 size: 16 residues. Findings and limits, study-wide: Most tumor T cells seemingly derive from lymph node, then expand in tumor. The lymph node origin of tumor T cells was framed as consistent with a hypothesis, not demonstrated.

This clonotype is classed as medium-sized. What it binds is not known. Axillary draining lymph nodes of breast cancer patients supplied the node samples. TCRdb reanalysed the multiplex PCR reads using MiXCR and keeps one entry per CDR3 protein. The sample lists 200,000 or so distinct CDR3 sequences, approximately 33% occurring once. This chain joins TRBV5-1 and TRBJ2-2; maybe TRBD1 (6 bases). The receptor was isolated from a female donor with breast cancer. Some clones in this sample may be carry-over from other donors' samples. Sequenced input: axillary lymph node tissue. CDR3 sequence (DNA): TGCGCCAGCAGCCCCAGGGACACCGCGGGCACCGGGGAGCTGTTTTTT. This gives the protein CASSPRDTAGTGELFF.